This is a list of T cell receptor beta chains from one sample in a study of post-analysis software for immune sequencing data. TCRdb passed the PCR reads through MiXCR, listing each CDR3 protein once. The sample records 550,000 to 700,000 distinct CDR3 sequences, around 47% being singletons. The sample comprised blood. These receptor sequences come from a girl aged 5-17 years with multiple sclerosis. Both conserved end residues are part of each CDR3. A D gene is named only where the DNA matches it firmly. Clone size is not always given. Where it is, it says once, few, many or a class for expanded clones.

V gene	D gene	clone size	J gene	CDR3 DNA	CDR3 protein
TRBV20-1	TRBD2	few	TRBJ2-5	TGCAGTGCTAACGCGAGGGCTAGCGGGGGGCCGGAGACCCAGTACTTC	CSANARASGGPETQYF
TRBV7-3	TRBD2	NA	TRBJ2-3	TGTGCCAGCAGCCCCTCGCCCGGGACTAGCGGAACAGATACGCAGTATTTT	CASSPSPGTSGTDTQYF
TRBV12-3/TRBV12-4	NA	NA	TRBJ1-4	TGTGCCAGCAGACTAGCGGGAGGGCCGAATGAAAAACTGTTTTTT	CASRLAGGPNEKLFF
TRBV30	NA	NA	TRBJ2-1	TGTGCCTGGAGTATTTCTCCTAGCTCCTACAATGAGCAGTTCTTC	CAWSISPSSYNEQFF
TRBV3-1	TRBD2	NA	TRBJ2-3	TGCGCCAGCAGCCTGCCGACTAGCGGGAGGTCCACAGATACGCAGTATTTT	CASSLPTSGRSTDTQYF
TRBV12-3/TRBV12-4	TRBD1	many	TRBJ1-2	TGTGCCAGCAGTTTGCCCTGGGGAGGGGGCGATGGCTACACCTTC	CASSLPWGGGDGYTF
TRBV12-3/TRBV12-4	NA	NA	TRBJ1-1	TGTGCCAACAGACCCGGGCCGAACACTGAAGCTTTCTTT	CANRPGPNTEAFF
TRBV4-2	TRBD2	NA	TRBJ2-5	TGTGCCAGCAGCCAAGAGGCCTCTAGCGGGGCTAGAGAGACCCAGTACTTC	CASSQEASSGARETQYF
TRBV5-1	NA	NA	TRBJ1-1	TGCGCCAGCAGCGACGGGACGGTGAACACTGAAGCTTTCTTT	CASSDGTVNTEAFF
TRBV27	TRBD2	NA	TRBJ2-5	TGTGCCAGCAGTAGCGTCGGGAGGGCCGAAGAGACCCAGTACTTC	CASSSVGRAEETQYF
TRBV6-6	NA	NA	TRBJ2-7	TGTGCCAGCAGTTACACCAATGAGCAGTACTTC	CASSYTNEQYF